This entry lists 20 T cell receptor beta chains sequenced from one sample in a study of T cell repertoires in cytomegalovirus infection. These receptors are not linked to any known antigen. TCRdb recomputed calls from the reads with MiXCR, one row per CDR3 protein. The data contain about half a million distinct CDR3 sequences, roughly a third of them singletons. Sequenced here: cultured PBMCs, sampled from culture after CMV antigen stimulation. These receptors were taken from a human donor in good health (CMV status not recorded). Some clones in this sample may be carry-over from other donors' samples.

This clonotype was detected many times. The CDR3 bases are TGTGCCAGCAGCCAAGGAAGCCGACAGGGAGGGTACCAAGAGACCCAGTACTTC. Translated, it gives CASSQGSRQGGYQETQYF. The rearrangement uses TRBV14 and TRBJ2-5; tentatively, D is TRBD1 or TRBD2 (7 bases each). Germline V lookup: CDR1 SGHDN, CDR2 FVKESK. The CDR3 runs to 18 residues. Trimming shortened V by 1 base and J by 0 bases, and 18 bases separated the two germline ends.

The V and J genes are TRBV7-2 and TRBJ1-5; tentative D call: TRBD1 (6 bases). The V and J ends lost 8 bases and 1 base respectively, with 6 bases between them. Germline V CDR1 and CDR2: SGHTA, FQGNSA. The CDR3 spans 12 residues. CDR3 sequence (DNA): TGTGCCAGCGGACAGAGCAATCAGCCCCAGCATTTT. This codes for CASGQSNQPQHF.

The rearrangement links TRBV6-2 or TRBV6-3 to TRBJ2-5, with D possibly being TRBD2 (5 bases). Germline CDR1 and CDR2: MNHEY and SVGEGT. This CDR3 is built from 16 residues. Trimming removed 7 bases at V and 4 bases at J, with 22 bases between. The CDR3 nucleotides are TGTGCCAGCACCCGATACCGGGAAAGAGAGGGAGAGACCCAGTACTTC. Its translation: CASTRYREREGETQYF.

As DNA, the CDR3 is TGTGCCAGCAGCTTCGGGATTACCAATGAGCAGTTCTTC. Its protein product is CASSFGITNEQFF. This chain links TRBV7-4 with TRBJ2-1; D is perhaps TRBD2 (5 bases). Germline-derived CDR1 and CDR2 are SGHVT and SQSDAQ. The CDR3 is 13 residues long. V lost 3 bases and J 6 bases, leaving 9 bases between the germline ends.

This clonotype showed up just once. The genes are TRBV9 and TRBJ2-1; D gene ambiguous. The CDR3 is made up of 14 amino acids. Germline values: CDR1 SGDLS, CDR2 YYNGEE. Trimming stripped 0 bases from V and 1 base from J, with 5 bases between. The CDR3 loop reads CASSVGPSYNEQFF. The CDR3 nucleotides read TGTGCCAGCAGCGTAGGTCCTTCCTACAATGAGCAGTTCTTC.

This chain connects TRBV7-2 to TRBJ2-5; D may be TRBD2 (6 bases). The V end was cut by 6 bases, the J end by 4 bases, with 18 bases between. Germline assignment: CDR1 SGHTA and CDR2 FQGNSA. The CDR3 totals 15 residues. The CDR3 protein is CASRSPPGETETQYF. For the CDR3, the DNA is TGTGCCAGCAGATCCCCGCCGGGGGAGACAGAGACCCAGTACTTC.

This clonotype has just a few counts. CDR3 DNA sequence: TGTGCCAGCACCGAATACCCTACGGAAGCTTTCTTT. Translating gives CASTEYPTEAFF. This sequence joins TRBV7-2 and TRBJ1-1; no reliable D call. The CDR3 has 12 amino acids. V lost 7 bases, J lost 8 bases, and 14 bases lay in between. Per the germline V gene, CDR1 is SGHTA and CDR2 is FQGNSA.

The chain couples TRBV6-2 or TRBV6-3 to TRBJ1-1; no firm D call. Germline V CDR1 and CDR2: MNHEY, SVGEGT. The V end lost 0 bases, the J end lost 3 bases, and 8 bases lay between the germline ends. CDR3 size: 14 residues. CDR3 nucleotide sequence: TGTGCCAGCAGTTACTCCTACGGACACACTGAAGCTTTCTTT. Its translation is CASSYSYGHTEAFF.

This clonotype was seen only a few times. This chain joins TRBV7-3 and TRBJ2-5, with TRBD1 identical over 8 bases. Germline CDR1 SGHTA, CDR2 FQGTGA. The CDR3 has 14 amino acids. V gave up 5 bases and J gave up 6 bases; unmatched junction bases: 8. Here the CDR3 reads CASSTGQGAQTQYF. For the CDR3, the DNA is TGTGCCAGCAGCACAGGTCAGGGGGCACAGACCCAGTACTTC.

The CDR3 nucleotides read TGTGCCAGCAGCAACCCCGGGACAGGGAAGAGGGAGCAGTACTTC. It encodes CASSNPGTGKREQYF. The V call is TRBV7-9, the J call TRBJ2-7; 9 positions match TRBD1. The CDR3 consists of 15 residues. From germline, CDR1 is SEHNR and CDR2 FQNEAQ (reference sequence). The J segment lost 7 bases and the V segment lost 5 bases, leaving 12 bases of the junction unmatched.

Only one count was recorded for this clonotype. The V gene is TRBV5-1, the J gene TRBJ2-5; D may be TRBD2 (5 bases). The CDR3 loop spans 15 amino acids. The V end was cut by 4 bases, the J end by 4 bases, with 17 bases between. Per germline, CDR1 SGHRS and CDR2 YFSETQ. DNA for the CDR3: TGCGCCAGCAGCCCGGAAGGGAGACGTGGAGAGACCCAGTACTTC. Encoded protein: CASSPEGRRGETQYF. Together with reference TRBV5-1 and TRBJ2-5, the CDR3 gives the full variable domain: KAGVTQTPRYLIKTRGQQVTLSCSPISGHRSVSWYQQTPGQGLQFLFEYFSETQRNKGNFPGRFSGRQFSNSRSEMNVSTLELGDSALYLCASSPEGRRGETQYFGPGTRLLVL.

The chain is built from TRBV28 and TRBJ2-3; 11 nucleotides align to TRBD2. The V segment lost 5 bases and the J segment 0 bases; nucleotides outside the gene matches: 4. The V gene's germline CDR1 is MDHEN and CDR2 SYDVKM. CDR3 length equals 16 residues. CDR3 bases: TGTGCCAGCAGTCAACTAGCGGGAGCGAGCACAGATACGCAGTATTTT. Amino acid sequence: CASSQLAGASTDTQYF.

CDR3 sequence reads: CATSRGVTGLFNEQFF. The CDR3, as DNA: TGTGCCACCAGCAGAGGGGTGACAGGGTTGTTTAATGAGCAGTTCTTC. This chain joins TRBV15 and TRBJ2-1, with 7 positions matching TRBD1. The germline CDR1 and CDR2 sequences are LNHNV and YYDKDF (reference sequence). The CDR3 is made up of 16 amino acids. J lost 7 bases, V lost 1 base, and 10 bases had no gene match. The full variable domain, its missing parts supplied by reference TRBV15 and TRBJ2-1, is DAMVIQNPRYQVTQFGKPVTLSCSQTLNHNVMYWYQQKSSQAPKLLFHYYDKDFNNEADTPDNFQSRRPNTSFCFLDIRSPGLGDTAMYLCATSRGVTGLFNEQFFGPGTRLTVL.

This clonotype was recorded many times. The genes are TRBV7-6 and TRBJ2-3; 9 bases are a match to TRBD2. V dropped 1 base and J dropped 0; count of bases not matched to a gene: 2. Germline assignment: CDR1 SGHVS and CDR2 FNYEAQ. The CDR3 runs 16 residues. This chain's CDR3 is CASSLGAGGSTDTQYF. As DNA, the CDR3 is TGTGCCAGCAGCTTAGGGGCGGGAGGGAGCACAGATACGCAGTATTTT.

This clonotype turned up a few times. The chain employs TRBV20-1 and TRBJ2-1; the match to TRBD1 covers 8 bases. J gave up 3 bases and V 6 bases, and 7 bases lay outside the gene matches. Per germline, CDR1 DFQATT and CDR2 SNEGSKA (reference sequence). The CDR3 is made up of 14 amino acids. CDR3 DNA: TGCAGTGCAACGACAGGGGCTAACTACAATGAGCAGTTCTTC. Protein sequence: CSATTGANYNEQFF.

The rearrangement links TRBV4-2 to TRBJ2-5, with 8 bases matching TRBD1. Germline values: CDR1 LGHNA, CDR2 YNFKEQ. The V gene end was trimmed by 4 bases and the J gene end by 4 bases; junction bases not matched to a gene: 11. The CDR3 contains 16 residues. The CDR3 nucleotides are TGTGCCAGCAGCCCCGCGACAGGGGAGGTTCGAGAGACCCAGTACTTC. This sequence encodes CASSPATGEVRETQYF.

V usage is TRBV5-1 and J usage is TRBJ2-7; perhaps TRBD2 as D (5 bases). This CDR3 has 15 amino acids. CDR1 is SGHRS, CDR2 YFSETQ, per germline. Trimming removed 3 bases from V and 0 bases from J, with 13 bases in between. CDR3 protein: CASSSSVGSSYEQYF. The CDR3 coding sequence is TGCGCCAGCAGCTCCTCCGTGGGGAGCTCCTACGAGCAGTACTTC.

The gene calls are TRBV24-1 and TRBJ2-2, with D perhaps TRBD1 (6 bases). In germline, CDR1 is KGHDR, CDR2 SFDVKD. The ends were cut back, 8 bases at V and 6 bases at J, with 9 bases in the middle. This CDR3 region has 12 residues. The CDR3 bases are TGTGCCACCACGGCAGGGGCCGGGGAGCTGTTTTTT. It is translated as CATTAGAGELFF.

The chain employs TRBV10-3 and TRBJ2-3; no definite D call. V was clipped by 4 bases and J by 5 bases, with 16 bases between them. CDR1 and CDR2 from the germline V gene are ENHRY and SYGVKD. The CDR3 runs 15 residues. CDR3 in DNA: TGTGCCATCAGTGGCCCTTTGACGGCCAAAGATACGCAGTATTTT. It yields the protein CAISGPLTAKDTQYF.

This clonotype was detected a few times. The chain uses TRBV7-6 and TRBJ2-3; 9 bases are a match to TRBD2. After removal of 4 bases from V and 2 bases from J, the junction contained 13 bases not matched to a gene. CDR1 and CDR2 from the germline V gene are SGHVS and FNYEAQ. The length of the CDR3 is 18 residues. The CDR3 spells CASSSLAGLAGTTDTQYF. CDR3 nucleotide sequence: TGTGCCAGCAGCTCCCTGGCGGGTCTAGCGGGAACCACAGATACGCAGTATTTT.